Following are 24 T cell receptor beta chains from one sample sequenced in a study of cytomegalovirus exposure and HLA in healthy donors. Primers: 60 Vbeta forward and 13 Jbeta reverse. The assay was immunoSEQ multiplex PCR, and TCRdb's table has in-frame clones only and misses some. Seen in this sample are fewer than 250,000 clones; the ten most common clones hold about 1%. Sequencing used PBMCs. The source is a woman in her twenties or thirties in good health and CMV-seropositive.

The CDR3 sequence: CASSFSGYTGELFF. In DNA, the CDR3 is TGTGCCAGCAGCTTCTCGGGTTACACCGGGGAGCTGTTTTTT. J is TRBJ2-2 and V is TRBV7-6; D unclear. V lost 3 bases, J lost 3 bases, and 8 bases lay in between. The germline CDR1 and CDR2 sequences are SGHVS and FNYEAQ. The CDR3 covers 14 residues.

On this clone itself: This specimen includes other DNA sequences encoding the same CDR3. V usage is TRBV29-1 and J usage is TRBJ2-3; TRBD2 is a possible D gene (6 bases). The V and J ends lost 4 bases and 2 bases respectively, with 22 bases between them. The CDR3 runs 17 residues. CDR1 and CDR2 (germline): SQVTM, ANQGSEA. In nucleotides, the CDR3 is TGCAGCGTTGGGGGAGTGTCTCGCGGGATAATCACAGATACGCAGTATTTT. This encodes CSVGGVSRGIITDTQYF.

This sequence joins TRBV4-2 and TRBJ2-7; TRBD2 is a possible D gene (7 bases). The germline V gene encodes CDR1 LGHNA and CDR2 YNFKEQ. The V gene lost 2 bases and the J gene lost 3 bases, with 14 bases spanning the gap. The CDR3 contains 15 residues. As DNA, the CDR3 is TGTGCCAGCAGCCAACTGGCGGGGGCCAACTACGAGCAGTACTTC. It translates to CASSQLAGANYEQYF.

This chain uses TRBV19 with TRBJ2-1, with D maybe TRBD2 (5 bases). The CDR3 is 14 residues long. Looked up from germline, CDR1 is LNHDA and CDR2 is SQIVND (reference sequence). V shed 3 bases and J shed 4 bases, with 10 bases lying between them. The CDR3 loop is CASSIVGAYNEQFF. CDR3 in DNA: TGTGCCAGTAGTATCGTGGGAGCGTACAATGAGCAGTTCTTC.

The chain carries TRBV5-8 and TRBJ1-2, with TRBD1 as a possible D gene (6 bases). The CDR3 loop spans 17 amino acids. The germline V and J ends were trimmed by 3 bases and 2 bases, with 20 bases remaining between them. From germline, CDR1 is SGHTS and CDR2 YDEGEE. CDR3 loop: CASSYALLEGVNYGYTF. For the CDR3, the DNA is TGTGCCAGCAGCTACGCCCTCTTAGAGGGGGTGAACTATGGCTACACCTTC.

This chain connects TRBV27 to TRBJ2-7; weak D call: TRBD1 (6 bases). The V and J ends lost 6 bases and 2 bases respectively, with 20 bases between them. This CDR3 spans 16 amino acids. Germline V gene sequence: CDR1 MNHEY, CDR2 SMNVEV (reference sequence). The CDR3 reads CASSSRGERGTYEQYF. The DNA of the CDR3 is TGTGCCAGCAGCTCCCGGGGTGAGAGGGGGACCTACGAGCAGTACTTC.

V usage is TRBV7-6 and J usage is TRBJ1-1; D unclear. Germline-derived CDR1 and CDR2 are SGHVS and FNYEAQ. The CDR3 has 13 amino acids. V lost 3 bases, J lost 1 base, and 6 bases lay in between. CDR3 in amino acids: CASSFGENTEAFF. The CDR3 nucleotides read TGTGCCAGCAGCTTCGGGGAGAACACTGAAGCTTTCTTT.

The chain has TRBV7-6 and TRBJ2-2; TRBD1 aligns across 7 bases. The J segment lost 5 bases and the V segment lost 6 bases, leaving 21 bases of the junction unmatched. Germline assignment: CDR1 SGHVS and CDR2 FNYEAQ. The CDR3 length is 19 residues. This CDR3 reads CASRDLSLGQRLFTGELFF. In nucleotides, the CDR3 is TGTGCCAGCAGGGACTTATCCCTGGGACAGCGCTTATTTACCGGGGAGCTGTTTTTT.

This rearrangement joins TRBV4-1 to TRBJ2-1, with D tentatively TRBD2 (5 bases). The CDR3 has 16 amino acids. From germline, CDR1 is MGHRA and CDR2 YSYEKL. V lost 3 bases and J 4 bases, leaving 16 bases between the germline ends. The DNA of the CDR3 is TGCGCCAGCAGCCAGGCGGGTCTTCCTCGTTACAATGAGCAGTTCTTC. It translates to CASSQAGLPRYNEQFF.

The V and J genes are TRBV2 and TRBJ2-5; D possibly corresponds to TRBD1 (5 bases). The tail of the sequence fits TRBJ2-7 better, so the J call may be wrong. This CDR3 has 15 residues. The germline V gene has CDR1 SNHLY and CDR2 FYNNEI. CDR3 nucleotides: TGTGCCAGCAGTCAGGAAGGGGTCACCTCCTACGAGCAGTACTTC. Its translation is CASSQEGVTSYEQYF.

The CDR3 loop reads CASSFTSGSTVYNEQFF. In DNA, the CDR3 is TGTGCCAGCAGCTTTACTAGCGGGAGTACCGTCTACAATGAGCAGTTCTTC. The genes are TRBV13 and TRBJ2-1, with 11 bases matching TRBD2. Germline lookup yields CDR1 PRHDT and CDR2 FYEKMQ (reference sequence). The CDR3 sequence is 17 residues long. Trimming at V came to 3 bases and at J to 3 bases, leaving 7 bases not matched to a gene.

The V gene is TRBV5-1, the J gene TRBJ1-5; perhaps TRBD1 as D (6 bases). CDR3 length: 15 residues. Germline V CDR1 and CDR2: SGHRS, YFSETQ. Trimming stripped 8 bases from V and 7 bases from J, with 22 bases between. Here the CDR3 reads CASKPSTGRGQPQHF. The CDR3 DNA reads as TGCGCCAGTAAACCCTCCACGGGCAGGGGACAGCCCCAGCATTTT.

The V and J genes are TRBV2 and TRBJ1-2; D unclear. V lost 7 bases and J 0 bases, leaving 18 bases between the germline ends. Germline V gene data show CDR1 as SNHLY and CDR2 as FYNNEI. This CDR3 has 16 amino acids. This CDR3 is CASTLRGELANYGYTF. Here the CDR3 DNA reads TGTGCCAGCACCCTACGCGGGGAGCTGGCTAACTATGGCTACACCTTC.

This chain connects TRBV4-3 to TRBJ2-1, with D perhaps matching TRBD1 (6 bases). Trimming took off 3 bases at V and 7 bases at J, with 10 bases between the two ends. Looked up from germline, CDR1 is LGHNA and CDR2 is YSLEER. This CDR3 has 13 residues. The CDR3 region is CASSHLQGNEQFF. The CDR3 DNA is TGCGCCAGCAGCCACCTACAGGGTAATGAGCAGTTCTTC.

This CDR3 reads CASSQDRLASRQYF. As DNA, the CDR3 is TGCGCCAGCAGCCAAGATCGGTTGGCTAGCAGGCAGTACTTC. The rearrangement uses TRBV4-3 and TRBJ2-4, with D perhaps matching TRBD2 (5 bases). CDR1 is LGHNA and CDR2 is YSLEER in the germline V gene. V was cut by 0 bases and J by 13 bases, with 16 bases left in between. This CDR3 is 14 amino acids long.

DNA of the CDR3: TGCGCCAGCGGGGAGGGGGTCGGATGTGAAAAACTGTTTTTT. It specifies CASGEGVGCEKLFF. The chain combines TRBV10-1 with TRBJ1-4, with D tentatively TRBD1 (6 bases). V gave up 8 bases and J gave up 7 bases, with 17 bases separating them. The CDR3 covers 14 residues. Germline V gene data show CDR1 as WNHNN and CDR2 as SYGVQD (reference sequence).

The CDR3 nucleotides read TGCGCCAGCAGCTTGGGCGGAGGCAGGGGAACAGATACGCAGTATTTT. As protein: CASSLGGGRGTDTQYF. This rearrangement joins TRBV5-1 to TRBJ2-3; a weak D match, TRBD1 (6 bases). The ends were cut back, 0 bases at V and 3 bases at J, with 14 bases in the middle. The CDR3 is 16 amino acids. Germline V gene lookup returns CDR1 SGHRS and CDR2 YFSETQ.

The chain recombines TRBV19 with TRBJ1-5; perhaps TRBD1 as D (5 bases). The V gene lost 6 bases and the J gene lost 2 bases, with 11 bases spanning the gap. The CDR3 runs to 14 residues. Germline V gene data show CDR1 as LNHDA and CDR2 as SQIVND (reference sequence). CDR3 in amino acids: CASSGQGGNQPQHF. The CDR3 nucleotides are TGTGCCAGTAGCGGGCAGGGCGGCAATCAGCCCCAGCATTTT.

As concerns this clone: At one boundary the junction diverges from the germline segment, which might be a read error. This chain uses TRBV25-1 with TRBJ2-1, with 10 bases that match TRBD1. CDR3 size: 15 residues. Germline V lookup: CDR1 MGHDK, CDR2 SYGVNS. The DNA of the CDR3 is TGTGCCGGCAGTGACGGGACAGGGGAACCAAGAGAGCAGTTCTTC. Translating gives CAGSDGTGEPREQFF.

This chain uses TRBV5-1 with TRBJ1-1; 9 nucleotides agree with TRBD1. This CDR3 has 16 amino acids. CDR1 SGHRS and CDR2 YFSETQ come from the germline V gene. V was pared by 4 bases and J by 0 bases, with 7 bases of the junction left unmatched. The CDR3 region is CASSPGTGSMNTEAFF. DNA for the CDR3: TGCGCCAGCAGCCCTGGGACAGGGTCCATGAACACTGAAGCTTTCTTT.

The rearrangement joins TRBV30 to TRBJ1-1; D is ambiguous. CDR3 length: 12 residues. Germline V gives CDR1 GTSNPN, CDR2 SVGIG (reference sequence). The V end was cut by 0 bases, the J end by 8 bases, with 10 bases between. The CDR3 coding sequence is TGTGCCTGGAGTGTACTTCGGGAAGAAGCTTTCTTT. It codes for CAWSVLREEAFF.

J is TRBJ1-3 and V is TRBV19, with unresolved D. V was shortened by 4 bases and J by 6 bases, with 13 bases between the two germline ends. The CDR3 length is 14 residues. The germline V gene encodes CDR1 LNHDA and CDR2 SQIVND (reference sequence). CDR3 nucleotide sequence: TGTGCCAGTAGTACCGGTCCGAGTGCAAACACCATATATTTT. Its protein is CASSTGPSANTIYF.

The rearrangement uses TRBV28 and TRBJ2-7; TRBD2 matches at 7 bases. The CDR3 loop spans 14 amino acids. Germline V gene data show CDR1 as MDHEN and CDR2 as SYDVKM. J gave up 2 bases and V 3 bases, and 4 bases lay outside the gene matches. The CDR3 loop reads CASSFAGRAYEQYF. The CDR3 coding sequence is TGTGCCAGCAGTTTTGCGGGGAGGGCCTACGAGCAGTACTTC.

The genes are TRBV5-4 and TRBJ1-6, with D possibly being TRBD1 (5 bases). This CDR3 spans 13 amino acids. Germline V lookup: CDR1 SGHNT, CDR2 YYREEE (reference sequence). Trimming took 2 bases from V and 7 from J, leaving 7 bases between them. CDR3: CASSLKGNSPLHF. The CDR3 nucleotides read TGTGCCAGCAGCTTAAAGGGGAATTCACCCCTCCACTTT. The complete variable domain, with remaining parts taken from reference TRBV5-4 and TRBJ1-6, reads ETGVTQSPTHLIKTRGQQVTLRCSSQSGHNTVSWYQQALGQGPQFIFQYYREEENGRGNFPPRFSGLQFPNYSSELNVNALELDDSALYLCASSLKGNSPLHFGNGTRLTVT.